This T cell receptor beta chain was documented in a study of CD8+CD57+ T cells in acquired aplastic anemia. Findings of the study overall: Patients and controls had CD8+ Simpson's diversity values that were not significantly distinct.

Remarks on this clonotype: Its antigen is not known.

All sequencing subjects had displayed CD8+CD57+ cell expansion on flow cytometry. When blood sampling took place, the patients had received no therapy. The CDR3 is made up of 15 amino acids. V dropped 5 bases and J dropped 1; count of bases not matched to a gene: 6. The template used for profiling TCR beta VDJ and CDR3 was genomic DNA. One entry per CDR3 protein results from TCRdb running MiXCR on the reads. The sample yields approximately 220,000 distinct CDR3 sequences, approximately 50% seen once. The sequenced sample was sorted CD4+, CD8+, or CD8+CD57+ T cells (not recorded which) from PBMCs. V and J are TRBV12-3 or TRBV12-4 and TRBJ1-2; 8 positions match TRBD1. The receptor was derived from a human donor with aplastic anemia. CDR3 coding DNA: TGTGCCAGCAGTCGGACAGGGAGAGGTAACTATGGCTACACCTTC. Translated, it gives CASSRTGRGNYGYTF.